This passage covers 22 T cell receptor beta chains from one sample sequenced in a study of low-dose radiotherapy and immunotherapy resistance in tumors. Primers targeting TRAV and TRBV primed first-strand cDNA, covering alpha and beta chains. Over about 19 PCR cycles, TCRs were amplified from a constant-region primer and V-primer adapter. TCRdb re-derived calls from the reads in MiXCR, one entry per CDR3 protein. The sample records 55,000 to 65,000 distinct CDR3 sequences, 26% being singletons. Time point defined: before trial treatment. Specimen: PBMCs, collected before treatment. Receptors were obtained from a male donor with rectosigmoid adenocarcinoma.

This clonotype was observed many times. The rearrangement uses TRBV4-3 and TRBJ2-2, with 9 bases that match TRBD2. CDR1 is LGHNA, CDR2 YSLEER, per germline. The junction had 11 bases not matched to a gene; V was cut back by 4 bases and J by 5 bases. The CDR3 spans 17 residues. The CDR3 protein is CASSPPPAGGGTGELFF. Written as DNA, the CDR3 is TGCGCCAGCAGCCCCCCCCCAGCGGGGGGAGGAACCGGGGAGCTGTTTTTT.

Ten or more counts support this clonotype. This chain links TRBV29-1 with TRBJ2-5, with D possibly being TRBD1 or TRBD2 (6 bases each). The CDR3 is made up of 13 amino acids. The germline V gene encodes CDR1 SQVTM and CDR2 ANQGSEA. V shed 2 bases and J shed 5 bases, with 12 bases lying between them. CDR3 sequence: CSVEKWRGETQYF. The CDR3 DNA is TGCAGCGTTGAAAAGTGGAGGGGGGAGACCCAGTACTTC.

The sample holds many counts of this clonotype. The chain carries TRBV19 and TRBJ2-7; D is unclear. CDR1 and CDR2 from the germline V gene are LNHDA and SQIVND (reference sequence). Trimming left V 3 bases short and J 5 bases short, with 11 bases between. This CDR3 has 13 residues. CDR3: CASSINPRDEQYF. CDR3 DNA: TGTGCCAGTAGTATTAACCCTCGGGACGAGCAGTACTTC.

This clonotype occurred many times. The V and J genes are TRBV5-4 and TRBJ2-1; D is possibly TRBD2 (5 bases). There are 13 residues in the CDR3. V lost 4 bases, J lost 8 bases, and 13 bases lay in between. Germline-derived CDR1 and CDR2 are SGHNT and YYREEE (reference sequence). The CDR3 loop is CASSKTNTYEQFF. For the CDR3, the DNA is TGTGCCAGCAGCAAGACTAATACTTATGAGCAGTTCTTC.

This chain uses TRBV29-1 with TRBJ2-5; D is perhaps TRBD2 (5 bases). Looked up from germline, CDR1 is SQVTM and CDR2 is ANQGSEA. V gave up 6 bases and J gave up 5 bases, with 10 bases separating them. This CDR3 has 11 residues. DNA of the CDR3: TGCAGCGTGGGAGAAGTGGAGACCCAGTACTTC. Translating it yields CSVGEVETQYF. Full variable domain (missing parts from reference TRBV29-1 and TRBJ2-5): SAVISQKPSRDICQRGTSLTIQCQVDSQVTMMFWYRQQPGQSLTLIATANQGSEATYESGFVIDKFPISRPNLTFSTLTVSNMSPEDSSIYLCSVGEVETQYFGPGTRLLVL.

J is TRBJ1-1 and V is TRBV12-3 or TRBV12-4, with D unclear. The CDR3 sequence is 13 residues long. The germline V and J ends were trimmed by 4 bases and 7 bases, with 13 bases remaining between them. The CDR3 nucleotides read TGTGCCAGCAGTTGGGTGGATCGTGGTGAAGCTTTCTTT. Amino acid sequence: CASSWVDRGEAFF.

V usage is TRBV20-1 and J usage is TRBJ2-3; 8 nucleotides line up with TRBD2. J lost 2 bases, V lost 0 bases, and 4 bases had no gene match. The CDR3 is 15 amino acids. Germline V gives CDR1 DFQATT, CDR2 SNEGSKA (reference sequence). The CDR3 spells CSARELAGVTDTQYF. The DNA for the CDR3 is TGCAGTGCTAGAGAGCTAGCGGGCGTCACAGATACGCAGTATTTT.

This clonotype was observed many times. The gene calls are TRBV29-1 and TRBJ1-1, with a tentative D call TRBD1 (5 bases). Germline CDR1 reads SQVTM; CDR2 reads ANQGSEA. The CDR3 runs to 13 residues. V was trimmed by 1 base and J by 0 bases, leaving 6 bases between them. CDR3 nucleotide sequence: TGCAGCGTTGAAGGACAGATGAACACTGAAGCTTTCTTT. Its protein is CSVEGQMNTEAFF.

The genes are TRBV6-1 and TRBJ2-1, with 12 bases that match TRBD2. V lost 5 bases, J lost 6 bases, and 11 bases stayed unmatched. Germline CDR1 MNHNS, CDR2 SASEGT. The CDR3 runs 17 residues. DNA for the CDR3: TGTGCCAGCAGTTACCGAATACTAGCGGGAGGAGGCAATGAGCAGTTCTTC. As protein: CASSYRILAGGGNEQFF.

There are many counts of this clonotype. J is TRBJ1-4 and V is TRBV7-2; D unresolved. The V end was cut by 5 bases, the J end by 8 bases, with 12 bases between. CDR3 length: 13 amino acids. The germline V gene has CDR1 SGHTA and CDR2 FQGNSA. As DNA, the CDR3 is TGTGCCAGCAGCCCCAGGCCGGAAGAAAAACTGTTTTTT. It is translated as CASSPRPEEKLFF.

This chain uses TRBV7-2 with TRBJ2-7; D is perhaps TRBD1 (5 bases). The length of the CDR3 is 14 residues. The germline gives CDR1 SGHTA, CDR2 FQGNSA. Trimming pared 3 bases from V and 1 base from J, leaving 10 bases between. As DNA, the CDR3 is TGTGCCAGCAGCTTCGGGCAGGGTTCCTACGAGCAGTACTTC. Residues: CASSFGQGSYEQYF.

CDR3 amino acids: CASSYSMTGKKFF. Here the CDR3 DNA reads TGTGCCAGCAGTTACTCCATGACAGGAAAAAAGTTCTTC. This chain connects TRBV6-8 to TRBJ2-1; D possibly corresponds to TRBD1 (6 bases). Deletions cut 0 bases from V and 14 bases from J, with 14 bases between. Germline values: CDR1 MNHGY, CDR2 SAAAGT. This CDR3 comprises 13 residues.

This clonotype was picked up many times. The chain carries TRBV6-1 and TRBJ2-3; D may correspond to TRBD1 or TRBD2 (5 bases each). This CDR3 is built from 14 residues. V shed 8 bases and J shed 8 bases, with 20 bases lying between them. Germline CDR1 is MNHNS and CDR2 is SASEGT. For the CDR3, the DNA is TGTGCCAGCTCGAGGGACGGACTCGGAGGTACGCAGTATTTT. Protein product: CASSRDGLGGTQYF.

This clonotype has ten or more counts. This chain uses TRBV4-1 with TRBJ2-3; D is perhaps TRBD1 (5 bases). The CDR3 spans 17 residues. Trimming took off 2 bases at V and 4 bases at J, with 19 bases between the two ends. Germline V gene sequence: CDR1 MGHRA, CDR2 YSYEKL. DNA of the CDR3: TGCGCCAGCAGCCAATCCCTTGTGCAGGGTTCGGCAGATACGCAGTATTTT. This encodes CASSQSLVQGSADTQYF.

This clonotype occurred many times. The CDR3 nucleotides read TGTGCCAGTAGTATCCCCGAGGAGGGGACCCAGTACTTC. This sequence encodes CASSIPEEGTQYF. This chain joins TRBV19 and TRBJ2-5, with a weak D call TRBD2 (6 bases). Germline-derived CDR1 and CDR2 are LNHDA and SQIVND (reference sequence). The V and J ends lost 3 bases and 7 bases respectively, with 12 bases between them. This CDR3 spans 13 amino acids.

This sequence joins TRBV2 and TRBJ2-3, with 8 nucleotides matching TRBD1. Germline-derived CDR1 and CDR2 are SNHLY and FYNNEI. The CDR3 covers 16 residues. V lost 11 bases, J lost 2 bases, and 15 bases stayed unmatched. CDR3 sequence (DNA): TGTGCCGACCAAGCCGACAGGGGAGTCCCCACAGATACGCAGTATTTT. Translating gives CADQADRGVPTDTQYF.

In regard to this clonotype: A far larger clone is only one base removed, so a read error is likely. This sequence joins TRBV11-2 and TRBJ2-1; TRBD2 might be the D (5 bases). Trimming pared 6 bases from V and 13 bases from J, leaving 28 bases between. The CDR3 has 16 residues. The germline V gene has CDR1 SGHAT and CDR2 FQNNGV. The CDR3 coding sequence is TGTGCCAGCAGGTGGTCGGCGGGTTCGTACCAAGAGACCCAGTTCTTC. Its translation is CASRWSAGSYQETQFF.

In its sample, this clonotype was seen many times. V usage is TRBV27 and J usage is TRBJ1-2, with D perhaps matching TRBD1 (5 bases). V lost 2 bases and J lost 7, with 11 bases in between. This CDR3 spans 13 amino acids. Germline CDR1 and CDR2: MNHEY and SMNVEV (reference sequence). The CDR3 loop is CASSLEGRSGYTF. CDR3 nucleotide sequence: TGTGCCAGCAGTTTAGAGGGACGAAGTGGCTACACCTTC.

This clonotype was seen many times. This chain links TRBV24-1 with TRBJ2-5; D may be TRBD2 (6 bases). V lost 3 bases, J lost 5 bases, and 12 bases lay in between. The germline V gene has CDR1 KGHDR and CDR2 SFDVKD. The CDR3 consists of 14 residues. CDR3 in DNA: TGTGCCACCAGTGATCCTGGCAGCGGGGAGACCCAGTACTTC. It encodes CATSDPGSGETQYF.

V and J are TRBV5-1 and TRBJ2-7; D remains ambiguous. This CDR3 has 11 residues. Deletions cut 3 bases from V and 3 bases from J, with 4 bases between. Germline loops: CDR1 SGHRS, CDR2 YFSETQ. In DNA, the CDR3 is TGCGCCAGCAGCTCCGTCTACGAGCAGTACTTC. This encodes CASSSVYEQYF.

This clonotype appeared many times. The genes are TRBV28 and TRBJ2-3; 8 bases match TRBD2. Germline V gives CDR1 MDHEN, CDR2 SYDVKM. CDR3 length: 16 amino acids. The V and J ends lost 6 bases and 1 base, in that order; junction bases with no gene match: 9. The DNA for the CDR3 is TGTGCCAGCAGCACCGGACTAGCAGGGGGCACAGATACGCAGTATTTT. As protein: CASSTGLAGGTDTQYF.

This sequence joins TRBV6-6 and TRBJ2-7; D possibly corresponds to TRBD1 (6 bases). The V and J ends lost 6 bases and 1 base respectively, with 10 bases between them. This CDR3 spans 13 amino acids. Germline loops: CDR1 MNHNY, CDR2 SVGAGI (reference sequence). CDR3 nucleotide sequence: TGTGCCAGCAGCACAGGGATTTCCTACGAGCAGTACTTC. Its translation is CASSTGISYEQYF.